One and the same sample provided the 27 T cell receptor beta chains below, sequenced in a study of long-term antiretroviral therapy in people with HIV. They ran version v3.0 of the immunoSEQ assay at survey level. The assay was immunoSEQ multiplex PCR, and TCRdb's table has in-frame clones only and misses some. The data contain around 8,000 clones, around 85% of them singletons. Here the sequenced sample was unsorted PBMCs, taken about 2.5 years before starting antiretroviral therapy. These receptors all stem from a man aged 35 to 55 with HIV.

The rearrangement links TRBV11-2 to TRBJ1-1; no firm D call. The V gene's germline CDR1 is SGHAT and CDR2 FQNNGV. Between the trimmed V and J ends, which lost 0 bases and 5 bases, there was a span of 10 bases. CDR3 length equals 14 residues. The CDR3 region is CASSLDRGSTEAFF. The CDR3 nucleotides read TGTGCCAGCAGCTTAGATCGAGGGAGTACTGAAGCTTTCTTT.

V and J are TRBV27 and TRBJ2-3; 10 nucleotides line up with TRBD2. After removal of 3 bases from V and 2 bases from J, the junction contained 11 bases not matched to a gene. Germline V gene sequence: CDR1 MNHEY, CDR2 SMNVEV (reference sequence). This CDR3 has 18 residues. DNA for the CDR3: TGTGCCAGCAGTTTTATTTCGGGTCTAGCGGGGGACACAGATACGCAGTATTTT. Translating gives CASSFISGLAGDTDTQYF.

V usage is TRBV18 and J usage is TRBJ1-2, with D unresolved. CDR1 is KGHSH and CDR2 is LQKENI in the germline V gene. V lost 4 bases, J lost 6 bases, and 21 bases lay in between. The CDR3 has 16 amino acids. CDR3 in DNA: TGTGCCAGCTCACTTGGCCCGCAGCGGACCTCTCATGGCTACACCTTC. Encoded protein: CASSLGPQRTSHGYTF.

The rearrangement links TRBV14 to TRBJ1-1; TRBD1 agrees at 8 bases. The V gene end was trimmed by 5 bases and the J gene end by 5 bases; junction bases not matched to a gene: 13. The germline gives CDR1 SGHDN, CDR2 FVKESK. This CDR3 is 16 amino acids long. The CDR3 spells CASSEGQGRIRTEAFF. CDR3 DNA sequence: TGTGCCAGCAGCGAAGGACAGGGCCGGATCCGGACTGAAGCTTTCTTT. Looking up the rest from reference TRBV14 and TRBJ1-1 gives the full variable domain: EAGVTQFPSHSVIEKGQTVTLRCDPISGHDNLYWYRRVMGKEIKFLLHFVKESKQDESGMPNNRFLAERTGGTYSTLKVQPAELEDSGVYFCASSEGQGRIRTEAFFGQGTRLTVV.

The chain has TRBV19 and TRBJ2-7; 8 nucleotides agree with TRBD1. The CDR3 consists of 13 residues. In germline, CDR1 is LNHDA, CDR2 SQIVND (reference sequence). The V segment lost 5 bases and the J segment 6 bases; nucleotides outside the gene matches: 6. CDR3 nucleotide sequence: TGTGCCAGTAGTGGGGGACAGGTAGGCGAGCAGTACTTC. Translation: CASSGGQVGEQYF.

The gene calls are TRBV5-8 and TRBJ1-2; D gene unclear. The CDR3 totals 13 residues. The ends were cut back, 1 base at V and 1 base at J, with 5 bases in the middle. Germline CDR1 is SGHTS and CDR2 is YDEGEE. This CDR3 is CASSLRHNYGYTF. Here the CDR3 DNA reads TGTGCCAGCAGCTTGAGACATAACTATGGCTACACCTTC.

This rearrangement joins TRBV27 to TRBJ2-4; 12 bases align to TRBD2. V shed 4 bases, J shed 5 bases, and the junction held 9 bases outside the gene matches. CDR1 and CDR2 (germline): MNHEY, SMNVEV (reference sequence). This CDR3 contains 17 residues. CDR3 loop: CASSSQSSGGAENIQYF. The CDR3 DNA sequence: TGTGCCAGCAGTTCGCAATCTAGCGGGGGGGCGGAAAACATTCAGTACTTC.

This clone was detected only once. The CDR3 DNA reads TGTGCCAGCAGCGCCGGACAGGGGCAAGGAAACACCATATATTTT. This translates into CASSAGQGQGNTIYF. The chain recombines TRBV5-4 with TRBJ1-3, with 9 nucleotides matching TRBD1. The length of the CDR3 is 15 residues. Looked up from germline, CDR1 is SGHNT and CDR2 is YYREEE (reference sequence). V lost 4 bases and J lost 4; bases outside the gene matches: 6.

The chain links TRBV7-9 to TRBJ2-3; D may correspond to TRBD1 or TRBD2 (5 bases each). From germline, CDR1 is SEHNR and CDR2 FQNEAQ (reference sequence). This CDR3 contains 14 residues. Trimming shortened V by 5 bases and J by 5 bases, and 14 bases separated the two germline ends. The CDR3 region is CASSLPGPGDTQYF. The CDR3 DNA reads as TGTGCCAGCAGCCTACCGGGACCGGGAGATACGCAGTATTTT.

The chain employs TRBV5-1 and TRBJ1-6; D gene uncertain. Trimming cost V 0 bases and J 6 bases, with 7 bases left between them. Germline CDR1 SGHRS, CDR2 YFSETQ. There are 14 residues in the CDR3. The CDR3 DNA is TGCGCCAGCAGCTTGGCGGGTACTAATTCACCCCTCCACTTT. Amino acids: CASSLAGTNSPLHF.

This clone has only a few counts. This chain uses TRBV7-2 with TRBJ1-6; TRBD1 aligns across 10 bases. The J segment lost 8 bases and the V segment lost 5 bases, leaving 9 bases of the junction unmatched. The CDR3 loop spans 16 amino acids. The germline V gene has CDR1 SGHTA and CDR2 FQGNSA. In nucleotides, the CDR3 is TGTGCCAGCAGCCTCAATGGAGGGACAGGGGATTCACCCCTCCACTTT. Translating gives CASSLNGGTGDSPLHF.

In DNA form, the CDR3 reads TGTGCTAGTGGTTTGGGGGGACCAGATACGCAGTATTTT. It encodes CASGLGGPDTQYF. This sequence joins TRBV12-5 and TRBJ2-3; D tentatively reads TRBD1 or TRBD2 (5 bases each). CDR3 length: 13 residues. With 1 base removed from V and 4 bases from J, the gap between germline ends came to 6 bases. Germline V gene data show CDR1 as LGHNT and CDR2 as FRNRAP.

The V gene is TRBV5-1, the J gene TRBJ1-2; D unresolved. The CDR3 is 15 residues long. CDR1 and CDR2 from the germline V gene are SGHRS and YFSETQ. The V and J ends lost 0 bases and 2 bases respectively, with 11 bases between them. The CDR3 region is CASSLVGTVNYGYTF. CDR3 DNA sequence: TGCGCCAGCAGCTTGGTCGGAACAGTAAACTATGGCTACACCTTC.

The DNA for the CDR3 is TGTGCCAGCAGCAAACGACAGGGGTATGAAAAACTGTTTTTT. Amino acids: CASSKRQGYEKLFF. V is TRBV5-6 and J is TRBJ1-4; 8 bases are shared with TRBD1. The trim removed 4 bases at V and 6 bases at J, leaving 5 bases unmatched. The CDR3 is 14 amino acids. Germline assignment: CDR1 SGHDT and CDR2 YYEEEE.

V usage is TRBV29-1 and J usage is TRBJ1-3; D ambiguous. Germline V lookup: CDR1 SQVTM, CDR2 ANQGSEA. This CDR3 has 13 amino acids. Between the trimmed V and J ends, which lost 4 bases and 2 bases, there was a span of 9 bases. CDR3 region: CSVVLAAGNTIYF. CDR3 sequence (DNA): TGCAGCGTTGTGTTGGCGGCTGGAAACACCATATATTTT.

The V call is TRBV2, the J call TRBJ2-7; D ambiguous. The CDR3 loop spans 11 amino acids. Trimming took off 3 bases at V and 3 bases at J, with 3 bases between the two ends. CDR1 is SNHLY and CDR2 is FYNNEI in the germline V gene. CDR3 residues: CASSEVYEQYF. CDR3 DNA sequence: TGTGCCAGCAGTGAGGTCTACGAGCAGTACTTC.

This clone came up a few times. The chain is built from TRBV7-6 and TRBJ2-2; 10 bases fit TRBD1. Germline CDR1 is SGHVS and CDR2 is FNYEAQ. The length of the CDR3 is 16 residues. V trimming: 5 bases; J trimming: 5 bases; junction bases outside the gene matches: 8. CDR3 coding DNA: TGTGCCAGCAGCCAACGACAGGGGGCGACAACCGGGGAGCTGTTTTTT. Its translation is CASSQRQGATTGELFF.

This rearrangement joins TRBV7-9 to TRBJ1-1; unclear D gene. Between the trimmed V and J ends, which lost 6 bases and 4 bases, there was a span of 18 bases. From germline, CDR1 is SEHNR and CDR2 FQNEAQ (reference sequence). The CDR3 covers 15 residues. In nucleotides, the CDR3 is TGTGCCAGCAGACCCCGAGGTGGGAGAGGCACTGAAGCTTTCTTT. It specifies CASRPRGGRGTEAFF.

The chain couples TRBV6-5 to TRBJ2-7, with D hard to call. The germline V and J ends were trimmed by 8 bases and 2 bases, with 16 bases remaining between them. The CDR3 loop spans 14 amino acids. In germline, CDR1 is MNHEY, CDR2 SVGAGI. CDR3 region: CASAEAGPTYEQYF. The CDR3 DNA follows: TGTGCCAGCGCCGAGGCAGGCCCGACCTACGAGCAGTACTTC.

This clone was picked up one time. The chain has TRBV7-9 and TRBJ1-6; D is undetermined. Germline values: CDR1 SEHNR, CDR2 FQNEAQ (reference sequence). V was clipped by 0 bases and J by 3 bases, with 9 bases between them. The CDR3 is made up of 16 amino acids. CDR3 coding DNA: TGTGCCAGCAGCTTAGCGGGTCCCCTCTATAATTCACCCCTCCACTTT. Amino acids: CASSLAGPLYNSPLHF.

About this clone itself: The junction does not match germline at one end; this may be a read error. The rearrangement uses TRBV5-5 and TRBJ2-3; TRBD1 or TRBD2 may be the D gene (5 bases each). The CDR3 covers 15 residues. Germline V gene lookup returns CDR1 SGHKS and CDR2 YYEKEE (reference sequence). The CDR3 region has the DNA TGTGCCAGCAGTTTCCCGGGACCCAGCACGGATACGCAGTATTTT. This sequence encodes CASSFPGPSTDTQYF.

This clone showed up just a few times. The chain has TRBV2 and TRBJ1-2; D is possibly TRBD1 (5 bases). V lost 5 bases and J 5 bases, leaving 9 bases between the germline ends. This CDR3 contains 12 residues. Per germline, CDR1 SNHLY and CDR2 FYNNEI. CDR3 in DNA: TGTGCCAGCAGTCGACAGCTTTATGGCTACACCTTC. Translation gives CASSRQLYGYTF.

This clone has a single count. The chain uses TRBV4-3 and TRBJ2-1, with D unresolved. The CDR3 spans 16 residues. The germline CDR1 and CDR2 sequences are LGHNA and YSLEER. Trimming left V 0 bases short and J 0 bases short, with 9 bases between. CDR3 amino acids: CASSQEAQSSYNEQFF. As DNA, the CDR3 is TGCGCCAGCAGCCAAGAGGCCCAGAGCTCCTACAATGAGCAGTTCTTC.

The chain has TRBV29-1 and TRBJ1-2; D unresolved. The CDR3 totals 18 residues. Trimming shortened V by 0 bases and J by 0 bases, and 20 bases separated the two germline ends. The germline V gene encodes CDR1 SQVTM and CDR2 ANQGSEA. CDR3 bases: TGCAGCGTTGAAGATCGGCCTCTTCATCGTCCCGCTAACTATGGCTACACCTTC. It codes for CSVEDRPLHRPANYGYTF.

The rearrangement joins TRBV10-2 to TRBJ2-3; no clear D gene. CDR1 WSHSY and CDR2 SAAADI come from the germline V gene. The CDR3 is made up of 11 amino acids. V lost 7 bases, J lost 5 bases, and 7 bases lay in between. Here the CDR3 reads CASKSGDTQYF. CDR3 in DNA: TGCGCCAGCAAATCCGGAGATACGCAGTATTTT.

This clone has only a few counts. This sequence joins TRBV6-1 and TRBJ2-7; a possible D gene is TRBD2 (5 bases). In germline, CDR1 is MNHNS, CDR2 SASEGT. The CDR3 spans 12 residues. V gave up 4 bases and J gave up 3 bases, with 7 bases separating them. The CDR3 is CASSASSYEQYF. CDR3 bases: TGTGCCAGCAGTGCTAGCAGCTACGAGCAGTACTTC.

The J gene is TRBJ1-5, the V gene TRBV9, with D possibly TRBD1 on 5 matching bases. The length of the CDR3 is 14 residues. Trimming cost V 3 bases and J 5 bases, with 12 bases left between them. Germline V gene data show CDR1 as SGDLS and CDR2 as YYNGEE. As DNA, the CDR3 is TGTGCCAGCAGCGAGGGGTTAGGGGATCAGCCCCAGCATTTT. Its translation is CASSEGLGDQPQHF.